This T cell receptor (beta chain) stems from a study of shared clonotypes between healthy human individuals. Study-level results: A generally larger estimated richness was seen in naive subsets than in memory subsets. Compared with clonotypes that all four donors shared, non-shared clonotypes had lower generation probabilities.

This CDR3 has 16 amino acids. CDR1 is LGHNA, CDR2 YSLEER, per germline. Trimming removed 2 bases from V and 2 bases from J, with 13 bases in between. A CD45RA+ naive subset and a CD45RA-negative memory subset were split from CD4+ cells. The table lists this clone with a few counts. The antigen remains unidentified. Some clones are missing from TCRdb's copy, which holds only in-frame ones; the method was immunoSEQ multiplex PCR. The top ten hold 0.5% to 0.6% of the sample, which has about 1.1 million clones, about 80% seen once. The V gene is TRBV4-3, the J gene TRBJ2-1; no definite D call. Sequenced: memory CD4+ T cells from PBMCs. Sample subset: CD45RA-negative fraction. The receptor was derived from a young man in good health. Some clones in this sample may be carry-over from other donors' samples. The CDR3 loop reads CASSQSWPWAYNEQFF. The CDR3 DNA follows: TGCGCCAGCAGCCAATCATGGCCCTGGGCCTACAATGAGCAGTTCTTC.